The rows below give T cell receptor beta chains drawn from one sample of a study of CD8 T cells in Susac syndrome. TCRdb reanalysed the immunoSEQ multiplex PCR reads using MiXCR and keeps one entry per CDR3 protein. This sample has about 160,000 distinct CDR3 sequences, with about 94% found just once. What was sequenced was CD4+ T cells from PBMCs. The receptors derive from a human donor in good health. Both conserved end residues are part of each CDR3. Each record gives: V gene, D gene, clone size, J gene, CDR3 DNA, CDR3 protein. The D gene is left open where the match is weak. The size of a clone is reported for some rows only, either as once, few or many, or as a class for expanded clones.

TRBV7-2	.	.	TRBJ2-5	TGTGCCAGCAGCTTCCCTCCCTTCGGGGAGACCCAGTACTTC	CASSFPPFGETQYF
TRBV5-1	.	.	TRBJ2-5	TGCGCCAGCGCGGACGGATCATTCCTCGAGACCCAGTACTTC	CASADGSFLETQYF
TRBV3-1	.	.	TRBJ2-2	TGTGCCAGCAGCCCTAGGGACTTGAACACCGGGGAGCTGTTTTTT	CASSPRDLNTGELFF
TRBV9	.	.	TRBJ1-1	TGTGCCAGCAGCCCCCGTCTAACGGGGTGGGGGGCTGAAGCTTTCTTT	CASSPRLTGWGAEAFF
TRBV28	.	.	TRBJ2-2	TGTGCCAGCGGCAGGCTTCCGAACACCGGGGAGCTGTTTTTT	CASGRLPNTGELFF
TRBV29-1	.	.	TRBJ2-1	TGCAGCGTTGAAGAGGGGGCGGGGGAGCAGTTCTTC	CSVEEGAGEQFF
TRBV20-1	.	.	TRBJ1-2	TGCGGCGTTGGCAGTTCTTCCAACTATGGCTACACCTTC	CGVGSSSNYGYTF
TRBV5-8	.	.	TRBJ2-7	TGTGCCAGCAACCCAGGTGGGAATCGTGCCTACGAGCAGTACTTC	CASNPGGNRAYEQYF
TRBV5-1	TRBD1	.	TRBJ2-2	TGCGCCAGCCGCATTGCAGGGGGCGGCACCGGGGAGCTGTTTTTT	CASRIAGGGTGELFF
TRBV18	.	once	TRBJ2-7	TGTGCCAGCTCGCAGGCAGCGGACGGATCCTACGAGCAGTACTTC	CASSQAADGSYEQYF
TRBV7-2	.	.	TRBJ2-5	TGTGCCAGCAGCTTCCAATGGGGCCTTCAAGAGACCCAGTACTTC	CASSFQWGLQETQYF
TRBV6-5	.	.	TRBJ2-3	TGTGCCAGCAGTTACTCCCAGGCTAGCACAGATACGCAGTATTTT	CASSYSQASTDTQYF
TRBV7-2	TRBD2	.	TRBJ2-1	TGTGCCAGCAGCTTGGTTAGCGGGGGGTCCAATGAGCAGTTCTTC	CASSLVSGGSNEQFF
TRBV20-1	.	.	TRBJ2-6	TGCAGTGCTAGTTCAGGGAGCTCTGGGGGCAACGTCCTGACTTTC	CSASSGSSGGNVLTF
TRBV9	.	few	TRBJ1-1	TGTGCCAGCAGCGTTCAGGGCACTGAAGCTTTCTTT	CASSVQGTEAFF
TRBV5-4	.	.	TRBJ2-5	TGTGCCAGCAGCTCCCGACTCGGCGCTGGAGAGACCCAGTACTTC	CASSSRLGAGETQYF
TRBV12-3/TRBV12-4	.	.	TRBJ1-6	TGTGCCAGCAGTTCTTCTTTGGATAATTCACCCCTCCACTTT	CASSSSLDNSPLHF
TRBV5-6	.	.	TRBJ2-1	TGTGCCAGCAGCCTGACAGGATTTCGACACAATGAGCAGTTCTTC	CASSLTGFRHNEQFF
TRBV14	TRBD1	.	TRBJ1-2	TGTGCCAGCAGCCAAGGGGACAGCCTTAACTATGGCTACACCTTC	CASSQGDSLNYGYTF
TRBV19	.	.	TRBJ1-1	TGTGCCAGTACCCCTGCCAGGAACACTGAAGCTTTCTTT	CASTPARNTEAFF
TRBV25-1	TRBD2	.	TRBJ2-3	TGTGCCAGCACCCCCAGCGGGGGCGGTTTAGATACGCAGTATTTT	CASTPSGGGLDTQYF
TRBV7-3	TRBD2	.	TRBJ2-3	TGTGCCAGCAGCTCCCGACTAGCGGGGGACCGCACAGATACGCAGTATTTT	CASSSRLAGDRTDTQYF
TRBV6-1	.	.	TRBJ2-4	TGTGCCAGCAGTGAAACTGGCGACATTCAGTACTTC	CASSETGDIQYF
TRBV9	TRBD1	.	TRBJ2-6	TGTGCCAGCAGCCCCGGACAGGGCAGTAGTACCGGGGCCAACGTCCTGACTTTC	CASSPGQGSSTGANVLTF
TRBV3-1	.	few	TRBJ1-5	TGTGCCAGTAGTCCCGGAGGCAATCAGCCCCAGCATTTT	CASSPGGNQPQHF
TRBV2	.	.	TRBJ1-1	TGTGCCAGCAGTGAAGCGCGGCAGGCATGGAACACTGAAGCTTTCTTT	CASSEARQAWNTEAFF
TRBV20-1	TRBD1	.	TRBJ1-4	TGCAGTGCTACCTCCGGGACAGGGGATGAAAAACTGTTTTTT	CSATSGTGDEKLFF
TRBV12-5	.	.	TRBJ1-1	TGTGCTAGTGGTTTGGGTCACACTGAAGCTTTCTTT	CASGLGHTEAFF
TRBV2	.	.	TRBJ2-2	TGTGCCAGCAGATCTGACAGACCAACCGGGGAGCTGTTTTTT	CASRSDRPTGELFF
TRBV7-2	TRBD1	.	TRBJ1-3	TGTGCCAGCAGCGAAAACCCGACAGGGAACACCATATATTTT	CASSENPTGNTIYF
TRBV7-2	.	.	TRBJ2-6	TGTGCCAGCAGCTTAAGAGGGATTTCTGGGGCCAACGTCCTGACTTTC	CASSLRGISGANVLTF
TRBV20-1	.	.	TRBJ1-1	TGCAGTGCTAGAGGTAGGGCGAACACTGAAGCTTTCTTT	CSARGRANTEAFF
TRBV5-6	.	.	TRBJ1-1	TGTGCCAGCAGCTTGGTGCCGGGGAAAGCTTTCTTT	CASSLVPGKAFF
TRBV18	TRBD1	few	TRBJ2-7	TGTGCCAGCTCACTAGACAGGGACGAGCAGTACTTC	CASSLDRDEQYF
TRBV9	TRBD2	.	TRBJ2-7	TGTGCCAGCAGCCCTGGGGCTACTAGCGGTTACTACGAGCAGTACTTC	CASSPGATSGYYEQYF
TRBV27	TRBD2	.	TRBJ2-5	TGTGCCAGCAGTTCGAGGACTAGCGGGGAGTACCAAGAGACCCAGTACTTC	CASSSRTSGEYQETQYF
TRBV6-6	TRBD1	.	TRBJ2-7	TGTGCCAGCAGGAGGGACAGCTCCTACGAGCAGTACTTC	CASRRDSSYEQYF
TRBV5-4	TRBD2	once	TRBJ2-3	TGTGCCAGCAGCTTGAGGACTAGCGGGGGAGGCACAGATACGCAGTATTTT	CASSLRTSGGGTDTQYF
TRBV20-1	.	once	TRBJ1-6	TGCAGTGCTAGAGATCCGGCGGGGTACTCACCCCTCCACTTT	CSARDPAGYSPLHF
TRBV20-1	.	once	TRBJ1-2	TGCAGTGCTAGAGTGGGGGAGAAAGAGAACTATGGCTACACCTTC	CSARVGEKENYGYTF
TRBV12-3/TRBV12-4	TRBD1	few	TRBJ1-5	TGTGCCAGCAGTCCCGGGACAGGGGGCAATCAGCCCCAGCATTTT	CASSPGTGGNQPQHF
TRBV25-1	TRBD1	.	TRBJ1-1	TGTGCCAGCAGTAGACAGGGGTCAGGCACTGAAGCTTTCTTT	CASSRQGSGTEAFF
TRBV4-1	TRBD1	.	TRBJ1-1	TGCGCCAGCAGCCAAGGGCGGGGACAGCGGGTTAAAGCTTTCTTT	CASSQGRGQRVKAFF
TRBV12-3/TRBV12-4	.	.	TRBJ1-6	TGTGCCAGCAGTTTAGGTCCCTCACCCCTCCACTTT	CASSLGPSPLHF
TRBV29-1	.	.	TRBJ2-7	TGCAGCGTACTACAGGGTTTGGCCCCCCCGTACGAGCAGTACTTC	CSVLQGLAPPYEQYF
TRBV5-1	.	.	TRBJ2-5	TGCGCCAGCAGCAGGACAACTTTTGTGGAGACCCAGTACTTC	CASSRTTFVETQYF
TRBV30	.	.	TRBJ1-4	TGTGCCTGGAGTGTACGTGGGGGCGGTGAAAAACTGTTTTTT	CAWSVRGGGEKLFF
TRBV29-1	TRBD2	.	TRBJ2-7	TGCAGCGTCACCCTACTAGCGGGGGGTACGTACGAGCAGTACTTC	CSVTLLAGGTYEQYF
TRBV29-1	.	.	TRBJ1-4	TGCAGCGTCCTCCTCATGAACCAAGCAACTAATGAAAAACTGTTTTTT	CSVLLMNQATNEKLFF
TRBV5-1	.	.	TRBJ1-5	TGCGCCAGCAGCTTGTCCAGTTGGGATCAGCCCCAGCATTTT	CASSLSSWDQPQHF